Below, 30 T cell receptor beta chains from the same sample are listed, as sequenced in a study of CD8 T cells in ankylosing spondylitis. MiXCR was run by TCRdb on the 5' RACE reads, yielding one entry per CDR3 protein. The table lists roughly 250,000 distinct CDR3 sequences, about 9.1% of them singletons. The sequencing sample was made of blood, either unsorted or a sorted T cell fraction (not recorded which). These receptors all come from a male donor with ankylosing spondylitis or in good health (not recorded which).

At least ten counts were recorded for this clonotype. This chain joins TRBV28 and TRBJ1-1; 8 bases align to TRBD1. This CDR3 has 14 residues. Germline V gene data show CDR1 as MDHEN and CDR2 as SYDVKM. Trimming removed 5 bases from V and 4 bases from J; junction bases left unmatched: 6. The CDR3 protein is CASSLGTGLTEAFF. The DNA for the CDR3 is TGTGCCAGCAGTCTCGGGACAGGACTCACTGAAGCTTTCTTT.

This clonotype was seen at least ten times. The chain couples TRBV29-1 to TRBJ1-1; D gene unclear. The CDR3 runs to 15 residues. V shed 4 bases and J shed 8 bases, with 23 bases lying between them. Germline V gene data show CDR1 as SQVTM and CDR2 as ANQGSEA. CDR3 bases: TGCAGCGTTGTAGGTATACCGGGCCCTGAAAGCGAAGCTTTCTTT. Translated, it gives CSVVGIPGPESEAFF.

This clonotype has at least ten counts. The chain carries TRBV29-1 and TRBJ2-7, with 11 nucleotides matching TRBD1. This CDR3 has 12 residues. V gave up 4 bases and J gave up 6 bases; unmatched junction bases: 2. Germline CDR1 reads SQVTM; CDR2 reads ANQGSEA. The CDR3 DNA sequence: TGCAGCGTTGGGGACAGGGGGGTCGAGCAGTACTTC. Amino acid sequence: CSVGDRGVEQYF.

The table lists this clonotype with many counts. This rearrangement joins TRBV5-1 to TRBJ2-5, with no clear D. V lost 1 base to trimming and J lost 5 bases, with 6 bases between them. The CDR3 extends over 12 amino acids. CDR1 and CDR2 (germline): SGHRS, YFSETQ. The chain's CDR3 is CASSLTGETQYF. CDR3 nucleotides: TGCGCCAGCAGCTTGACCGGGGAGACCCAGTACTTC.

This clonotype showed up many times. V is TRBV7-2 and J is TRBJ1-1; the D is unclear. V was trimmed by 1 base and J by 1 base, leaving 10 bases between them. The length of the CDR3 is 15 residues. The germline CDR1 and CDR2 sequences are SGHTA and FQGNSA. CDR3: CASSLVRGRNTEAFF. CDR3 coding DNA: TGTGCCAGCAGCTTAGTTCGGGGTCGGAACACTGAAGCTTTCTTT. Full variable domain (remainder filled in from reference TRBV7-2 and TRBJ1-1): GAGVSQSPSNKVTEKGKDVELRCDPISGHTALYWYRQSLGQGLEFLIYFQGNSAPDKSGLPSDRFSAERTGGSVSTLTIQRTQQEDSAVYLCASSLVRGRNTEAFFGQGTRLTVV.

This clonotype was counted at least ten times. The rearrangement links TRBV20-1 to TRBJ2-7; D is ambiguous. Germline CDR1 is DFQATT and CDR2 is SNEGSKA (reference sequence). Trimming removed 5 bases from V and 3 bases from J, with 14 bases in between. The CDR3 loop spans 13 amino acids. CDR3 protein: CSAWVPPFYEQYF. CDR3 nucleotide sequence: TGCAGTGCTTGGGTGCCACCCTTCTACGAGCAGTACTTC.

This clonotype was counted many times. The chain combines TRBV20-1 with TRBJ2-7; 9 bases fit TRBD1. Germline lookup yields CDR1 DFQATT and CDR2 SNEGSKA (reference sequence). Trimming at V came to 6 bases and at J to 6 bases, leaving 9 bases not matched to a gene. The CDR3 has 13 amino acids. DNA of the CDR3: TGCAGTGCACCGACCGGGACAGGGCTCGAGCAGTACTTC. Its protein is CSAPTGTGLEQYF.

This clonotype showed up just a few times. J is TRBJ2-7 and V is TRBV4-3; no firm D call. Germline V gene sequence: CDR1 LGHNA, CDR2 YSLEER. The CDR3 is made up of 15 amino acids. V gave up 0 bases and J gave up 5 bases, with 14 bases separating them. The CDR3 DNA reads as TGCGCCAGCAGCCAAGATCGGGTGGAAAGGGACGAGCAGTACTTC. This gives the protein CASSQDRVERDEQYF.

This clonotype was recorded many times. The chain links TRBV10-3 to TRBJ2-7, with 12 bases fitting TRBD2. Trimming removed 0 bases from V and 5 bases from J; junction bases left unmatched: 5. CDR1 and CDR2 (germline): ENHRY, SYGVKD. The CDR3 sequence is 16 residues long. The CDR3 loop reads CAISESTSGSQDEQYF. Written as DNA, the CDR3 is TGTGCCATCAGTGAGTCGACTAGCGGGAGTCAGGACGAGCAGTACTTC.

This clonotype occurred many times. The chain uses TRBV2 and TRBJ2-7; 9 bases map to TRBD1. The CDR3 loop spans 14 amino acids. Germline lookup yields CDR1 SNHLY and CDR2 FYNNEI. The J segment lost 2 bases and the V segment lost 10 bases, leaving 9 bases of the junction unmatched. The chain's CDR3 is CANGQGRQPYEQYF. The CDR3 DNA reads as TGTGCCAACGGACAGGGGAGGCAACCCTACGAGCAGTACTTC.

The chain combines TRBV11-2 with TRBJ1-1, with D hard to call. The CDR3 is made up of 14 amino acids. V was pared by 5 bases and J by 4 bases, with 14 bases between. Germline-derived CDR1 and CDR2 are SGHAT and FQNNGV. CDR3: CASSLGLVVTEAFF. For the CDR3, the DNA is TGTGCCAGCAGCCTCGGCCTCGTGGTCACTGAAGCTTTCTTT.

The rearrangement uses TRBV7-2 and TRBJ1-6; D gene ambiguous. V lost 5 bases and J lost 4, with 9 bases in between. The CDR3 extends over 14 amino acids. Looked up from germline, CDR1 is SGHTA and CDR2 is FQGNSA. The CDR3 nucleotides read TGTGCCAGCAGCGCCCTCAATTATAATTCACCCCTCCACTTT. Protein: CASSALNYNSPLHF.

Ten or more counts support this clonotype. The chain is built from TRBV20-1 and TRBJ1-5; D not resolved. Germline-derived CDR1 and CDR2 are DFQATT and SNEGSKA (reference sequence). The CDR3 totals 12 residues. Trimming cost V 3 bases and J 4 bases, with 7 bases left between them. CDR3: CSASRQNQPQHF. The CDR3, as DNA: TGCAGTGCTAGTCGACAAAATCAGCCCCAGCATTTT.

This clonotype was observed a handful of times. The chain couples TRBV5-6 to TRBJ2-7; possibly TRBD1 or TRBD2 for D (5 bases each). Germline V gene data show CDR1 as SGHDT and CDR2 as YYEEEE. V lost 4 bases and J 0 bases, leaving 14 bases between the germline ends. This CDR3 spans 15 amino acids. In DNA, the CDR3 is TGTGCCAGCAGCCGGATGTCAGGGAGCTCCTACGAGCAGTACTTC. It codes for CASSRMSGSSYEQYF.

The table lists this clonotype with many counts. This rearrangement joins TRBV12-3 or TRBV12-4 to TRBJ2-5; D possibly matches TRBD1 or TRBD2 (7 bases each). Trimming cost V 3 bases and J 2 bases, with 19 bases left between them. The CDR3 covers 17 residues. CDR3 coding DNA: TGTGCCAGCAGTTTCCAGGGGGGGTCCATCAATCAAGAGACCCAGTACTTC. It translates to CASSFQGGSINQETQYF.

Many counts were recorded for this clonotype. The chain combines TRBV7-3 with TRBJ2-3; TRBD1 matches 7 bases. The length of the CDR3 is 14 residues. Germline lookup yields CDR1 SGHTA and CDR2 FQGTGA. V lost 5 bases, J lost 2 bases, and 4 bases stayed unmatched. The CDR3 is CASSLGQHTDTQYF. Written as DNA, the CDR3 is TGTGCCAGCAGCCTGGGACAGCACACAGATACGCAGTATTTT.

This clonotype was counted many times. CDR3 residues: CASSFRGRSSGANVLTF. As DNA, the CDR3 is TGCGCCAGCAGCTTCAGGGGACGGTCCTCTGGGGCCAACGTCCTGACTTTC. The J gene is TRBJ2-6, the V gene TRBV5-1; a possible D gene is TRBD1 (6 bases). Germline V gene lookup returns CDR1 SGHRS and CDR2 YFSETQ. V was cut by 2 bases and J by 0 bases, with 12 bases left in between. The CDR3 is made up of 17 amino acids.

The rearrangement uses TRBV12-3 or TRBV12-4 and TRBJ2-7; TRBD2 aligns across 7 bases. The J segment lost 5 bases and the V segment lost 5 bases, leaving 9 bases of the junction unmatched. The CDR3 spans 14 residues. CDR3 in amino acids: CASSTYRRGDEQYF. DNA of the CDR3: TGTGCCAGCAGTACCTATCGTCGGGGGGACGAGCAGTACTTC.

In this sample, this clonotype turned up many times. The J gene is TRBJ2-3, the V gene TRBV5-1, with 11 bases lining up with TRBD2. Germline CDR1 and CDR2: SGHRS and YFSETQ. V shed 3 bases, J shed 3 bases, and the junction held 6 bases outside the gene matches. This CDR3 spans 16 amino acids. The CDR3 sequence: CASSSFGTSGTDTQYF. Written as DNA, the CDR3 is TGCGCCAGCAGCTCCTTCGGGACTAGCGGAACAGATACGCAGTATTTT.

This clonotype was picked up many times. The chain recombines TRBV19 with TRBJ1-1; 8 nucleotides match TRBD1. Germline CDR1 and CDR2: LNHDA and SQIVND (reference sequence). Trimming removed 6 bases from V and 1 base from J; junction bases left unmatched: 1. The CDR3 spans 13 residues. The CDR3 loop reads CASRGTGNTEAFF. The CDR3 DNA is TGTGCCAGTAGGGGGACAGGGAACACTGAAGCTTTCTTT.

This clonotype was counted ten times or more. The chain joins TRBV5-6 to TRBJ2-2; D remains unclear. CDR3 length: 15 amino acids. The V gene's germline CDR1 is SGHDT and CDR2 YYEEEE. V gave up 1 base and J gave up 1 base, with 8 bases separating them. The CDR3 DNA reads as TGTGCCAGCAGCTTGAGTCAGGAGAACACCGGGGAGCTGTTTTTT. Its translation: CASSLSQENTGELFF.

On this clonotype: One base away lies a much larger clone, so this may be a sequencing read error. The CDR3 region has the DNA TGCTGTGCTAGAGGGCTCGCCGGGATTGGCCCCACAGATACGCAGTATTTT. Translating gives CCARGLAGIGPTDTQYF. The V and J genes are TRBV20-1 and TRBJ2-3; D is perhaps TRBD2 (5 bases). The length of the CDR3 is 17 residues. Germline V gives CDR1 DFQATT, CDR2 SNEGSKA (reference sequence).

The table lists this clonotype with many counts. The chain couples TRBV14 to TRBJ2-5; D is perhaps TRBD2 (6 bases). Germline V gene data show CDR1 as SGHDN and CDR2 as FVKESK. The CDR3 covers 17 residues. Trimming left V 2 bases short and J 1 base short, with 17 bases between. The CDR3 region is CASSQRRGSNSQETQYF. CDR3 nucleotide sequence: TGTGCCAGCAGCCAACGGAGGGGAAGCAACTCCCAAGAGACCCAGTACTTC.

This clonotype was seen ten or more times. The chain uses TRBV5-6 and TRBJ1-5; no clear D. Deletions cut 0 bases from V and 9 bases from J, with 19 bases between. The CDR3 is 16 amino acids. Germline V lookup: CDR1 SGHDT, CDR2 YYEEEE. The CDR3 DNA follows: TGTGCCAGCAGCTTGGACGGAGGCAGGTTCTCTGGGCCCCAGCATTTT. Encoded protein: CASSLDGGRFSGPQHF.

This clonotype was seen a handful of times. This chain joins TRBV5-1 and TRBJ2-1, with 13 bases aligning to TRBD2. Germline-derived CDR1 and CDR2 are SGHRS and YFSETQ. CDR3 length: 16 residues. With V trimmed by 0 bases and J by 7 bases, 4 bases remained unmatched. CDR3 sequence reads: CASSLGGLAGDNEQFF. The CDR3 DNA sequence: TGCGCCAGCAGCTTGGGCGGACTAGCGGGAGATAATGAGCAGTTCTTC.

This clonotype was recorded many times. The rearrangement uses TRBV4-3 and TRBJ2-2; D is undetermined. Germline V gives CDR1 LGHNA, CDR2 YSLEER. CDR3 length equals 15 residues. V lost 0 bases and J 1 base, leaving 6 bases between the germline ends. The CDR3 DNA sequence: TGCGCCAGCAGCCAAGAGGAAGGGAACACCGGGGAGCTGTTTTTT. As protein: CASSQEEGNTGELFF.

In this sample, this clonotype turned up many times. The chain joins TRBV9 to TRBJ1-2; the D gene is possibly TRBD1 (5 bases). Germline V lookup: CDR1 SGDLS, CDR2 YYNGEE. The CDR3 length is 15 residues. The V end was cut by 0 bases, the J end by 2 bases, with 11 bases between. CDR3 in amino acids: CASSVVMGENYGYTF. In DNA, the CDR3 is TGTGCCAGCAGCGTAGTCATGGGGGAAAACTATGGCTACACCTTC.

This clonotype was seen only a few times. The chain couples TRBV20-1 to TRBJ2-4; the D gene is possibly TRBD1 (6 bases). Germline-derived CDR1 and CDR2 are DFQATT and SNEGSKA (reference sequence). The CDR3 sequence is 14 residues long. Trimming stripped 3 bases from V and 8 bases from J, with 17 bases between. The CDR3 DNA reads TGCAGTGCTAGGGGCGTAGAGGGGGTAGACATTCAGTACTTC. Protein sequence: CSARGVEGVDIQYF.

This clonotype was found many times. The V gene is TRBV20-1, the J gene TRBJ1-1, with 11 positions matching TRBD1. The CDR3 runs to 14 residues. Germline V lookup: CDR1 DFQATT, CDR2 SNEGSKA (reference sequence). V shed 5 bases and J 5 bases; nucleotides not matched to a gene: 7. The CDR3 DNA follows: TGCAGTGCTGCCCCCGGGACAGGGGGTACTGAAGCTTTCTTT. Its translation: CSAAPGTGGTEAFF.

This clonotype was seen a handful of times. The rearrangement links TRBV20-1 to TRBJ1-5; D gene ambiguous. The V and J ends lost 1 base and 3 bases respectively, with 7 bases between them. Germline V gene data show CDR1 as DFQATT and CDR2 as SNEGSKA (reference sequence). The CDR3 covers 13 residues. The CDR3 loop is CSARGDANQPQHF. The DNA for the CDR3 is TGCAGTGCTAGAGGAGACGCCAATCAGCCCCAGCATTTT.